This T cell receptor beta chain was recovered during a study of cytomegalovirus exposure and HLA in healthy donors (dated by TCRdb to 2015 to 2018). Regarding the study in general: An earlier analysis of several hundred of the donors reported 250 to 350 Gb of sequence data and 117 million unique TCR beta sequences from 150 million to 200 million T cells. About 280 gigabases of sequencing data and roughly 80 million unique TCR sequences made up an early release that covered several hundred HLA-typed donors. Of the approximately 400 genotyped donors, approximately 83% fell in the genetic ancestry cluster associated with self-reported Caucasian donors. The study aimed to test whether cataloging public T cell receptors could reveal signatures of past pathogen exposure. The study profiled the T cell repertoires of 500 to 800 subjects by immunosequencing and related them to cytomegalovirus serostatus. Along with the roughly 700-subject first cohort, a separate validation cohort of over a hundred different subjects was used. To predict cytomegalovirus infection status, the study combined high-throughput TCR immunosequencing, statistical association of individual TCRs with disease status, and machine learning. A later analysis re-analyzed previously published TCR beta repertoires from approximately 670 donors and added high-resolution HLA genotyping to study TCR occurrence patterns. The later analysis used no new phenotypic data to find candidate immune exposures, relying instead on TCR beta sequences and their occurrence across donors. To decide whether each TCR beta V gene segment behaved as functional or pseudogenic, an earlier analysis of some 540 of the donors relied on high-throughput TCR beta sequencing. Donor age, sex, ethnicity and CMV serostatus were compiled alongside the repertoire data. Genome-wide SNP genotypes for about 55% of the roughly 670 donors were used in a later genetic analysis, which treated that subset as a discovery cohort. All discovery cohort repertoires had been generated using a single sequencing platform. HLA typing included class I and class II loci at four-digit resolution. Typing coverage differed by locus: A, B, C, DRB1 and DQB1 were typed in roughly 620-630 donors, DQA1 in 522, DPA1 in some 570, and DPB1 in 472. A handful of DR-DQ haplotypes were handled as single units for association and clustering because linkage in the cohort was strong. Among about 390 genotyped donors of the cohort, an average of roughly 240,000 unique TCR beta nucleotide sequences were sequenced per donor, about a sixth of them non-productive. Broad study findings and their caveats: Cytomegalovirus status was reported to be diagnosed by the classifier with high specificity and sensitivity in both the original and validation cohorts. In vitro tests confirmed that a few of the cytomegalovirus-associated TCR beta chains recognize cytomegalovirus antigens. In a later analysis, TCR association rates were found to vary across HLA loci, with the most associated TCRs seen for DRB1 alleles and the fewest for HLA-C alleles. Most CMV-associated TCR beta chains appeared to be HLA-restricted in a later analysis, and the HLA associations seemed to be driven largely by CMV exposure. According to a later analysis, parvovirus B19, influenza, CMV and Epstein-Barr virus appeared linked to several top co-occurrence clusters. The earlier analysis of 587 of the donors excluded over 15 rarely observed V segments, including chromosome 9 orphons, because counts were too low. Most TCR sequences were observed very rarely across donors, whereas some public TCRs were present in many individuals. A further reported finding was that TCR beta sequences accurately predicted the HLA-A and HLA-B alleles for most subjects in the first cohort. V-gene and J-gene trimming of TCR beta chains was associated with a missense DCLRE1C variant in a later genetic analysis, and the association was replicated in an independent cohort. Linkage disequilibrium might explain the correlated functional status among segregating V segments, but an unknown experimental factor could not be ruled out. When HLA alleles, especially DR and DQ, strongly co-occurred, attributing TCR associations to individual alleles was difficult. This cohort had only TCR beta chains sequenced, and the lack of alpha or paired-chain data limited which features could be detected. Some IMGT-functional V segments, including TRBV6-2 and TRBV6-3, could not be told apart with the 87-base-pair reads, so those segments were excluded. Compared with the approximately 720-donor mean, donors in an Asian-associated ancestry cluster had fewer N-insertions in productive TCRs, according to a later genetic analysis. Immune exposure information for the cohort was limited to CMV serostatus. An earlier analysis of some 590 of the donors showed that most TCR beta V segments appeared in productive rearrangements either about 87% or about 30% of the time, which broadly matched IMGT annotations. Because HLA typing was missing for some donors at each locus, association tests included only the typed subset. In a later analysis, some 17,000 TCR beta sequences were associated with specific HLA alleles at a false discovery rate of 0.05. A total of roughly 160 TCR beta chains were listed by the study as associated with cytomegalovirus. A cluster of highly shared sequence variants was judged likely to represent a technical artifact of the sequencing pipeline. Sequencing depth was assumed to be roughly uniform across donors in the presence/absence analyses, though that assumption may not hold. The authors suggested that the approach could potentially be extended to other disease states and immunological phenotypes. In a later analysis, HLA-associated TCR beta chains showed more clonal expansion and lower generation probabilities than non-associated chains that were equally common.

Library creation used the immunoSEQ multiplex PCR assay. A mixture of 60 forward primers for TCR Vbeta segments and 13 reverse primers for TCR Jbeta segments was used in the multiplex PCR. Amplification of the CDR3 region of rearranged TCR beta genes was performed with a multiplex PCR assay on genomic DNA. The Illumina HiSeq System was used to sequence the amplified TCR beta libraries as 87-base-pair reads. The original pipeline was this. A later analysis tallied 75 million to 95 million unique TCR beta chains across the 700 or so repertoires, and approximately 12 million of those chains were shared by two or more donors. Raw reads were error-corrected and collapsed into unique sequences by a nearest-neighbor algorithm in which closely related sequences were merged to remove PCR and sequencing errors. V, D and J gene segments were assigned by aligning CDR3 sequences to IMGT reference sequences. Each retained sequence needed at least a six-nucleotide match to both a V gene segment and a J gene segment. Rearrangements were called productive when the CDR3 lacked stop codons and stayed in frame with V and J; all others were non-productive. Following IMGT convention, CDR3 was defined as the stretch from the second conserved V-encoded cysteine to the conserved J-encoded phenylalanine. In an earlier analysis of around 600 of the donors, sequences lacking an unambiguous match to a single V gene segment were excluded. In an earlier analysis of a few hundred of the donors, a V segment was called functional when productive rearrangements were above 56.7%, and segregating when the standard deviation between donors exceeded 5%. A statistical classification framework was built for diagnosing cytomegalovirus status from the catalog of TCR beta chain sequences. In a later analysis, TCR nucleotide sequences were compared against IMGT/GENE-DB human TR gene sequences so that V and J genes could be assigned. The TCRdist pipeline was used in a later analysis to assign CDR3 sequences and most-parsimonious VDJ recombination scenarios. In a later analysis, every TCR beta chain was defined by the combination of its CDR3 amino acid sequence and its V-gene family, and reads without a unique V-gene family were dropped. A later analysis removed 592 highly shared, low-generation-probability nucleotide sequences to deal with suspected cross-contamination and a sequencing artifact. In a later analysis, a clonal expansion index was calculated for each public chain from normalized within-repertoire ranks of inferred template counts. Generation probabilities in a later analysis came from a VDJ recombination model fitted to out-of-frame rearrangements, and those results were checked against IGoR. A later analysis scored TCR-TCR, TCR-HLA and TCR-CMV co-occurrence with hypergeometric tests, applying a repertoire-size bias correction to TCR pairs. To estimate false discovery rates, a later analysis permuted the HLA or CMV assignments 20 times. In a later analysis, co-occurring TCRs were grouped using DBSCAN, with TCRdist sequence similarity added in when clustering inside HLA-allele-positive subsets. Repertoires with fewer than 30,000 or more than 120,000 public chains were left out of co-occurrence clustering, as were four to six repertoires with anomalous nucleotide sharing. TCRdb stores this immuneACCESS table with in-frame sequences only. Part of the clones is absent; in the studies checked, under half of the shortfall reflects unresolved V genes, and no reason is known for the rest. That table furnishes V, J and clone size, whereas the DNA furnished D and trimming. The sample records 150,000 to 200,000 clones, about 81% of which are singletons. The ten largest clones take up about 1.5% of the sample.

V drops 7 bases and J drops 6 bases, leaving 15 bases in between. The germline V gene encodes CDR1 MNHNS and CDR2 SASEGT. CDR3 length: 14 amino acids, cysteine to phenylalanine. Here the CDR3 DNA is all that survives: 42 bases in frame from base 1. The cohort consisted of some 670 healthy bone marrow donors. At the time of sampling, every cohort member was nominally healthy, though immune exposures that went unrecorded were likely present. The donor was CMV seronegative and belonged to the group of more than 300 seronegative cohort members. A peripheral blood sample was collected from each donor, and TCR beta sequencing was performed on peripheral blood mononuclear cells. The Qiagen DNeasy Blood Extraction Kit was used to extract genomic DNA from the blood cell samples. Concerning this clone itself: Its antigen specificity is not known. Per-nucleotide qualities are absent, and no much larger clonotype sits a single base away.

Input material: PBMCs. The source of this sequence is a man aged 40-55 years in good health and CMV-seronegative. The chain is encoded by TRBV6-1 joined to TRBJ2-2; the D segment could be TRBD2, given 6 matching bases. The bases read TGTGCCAGCAAGGGAAGCGGGCCGCCCGGGGAGCTGTTTTTT. This sequence encodes CASKGSGPPGELFF.